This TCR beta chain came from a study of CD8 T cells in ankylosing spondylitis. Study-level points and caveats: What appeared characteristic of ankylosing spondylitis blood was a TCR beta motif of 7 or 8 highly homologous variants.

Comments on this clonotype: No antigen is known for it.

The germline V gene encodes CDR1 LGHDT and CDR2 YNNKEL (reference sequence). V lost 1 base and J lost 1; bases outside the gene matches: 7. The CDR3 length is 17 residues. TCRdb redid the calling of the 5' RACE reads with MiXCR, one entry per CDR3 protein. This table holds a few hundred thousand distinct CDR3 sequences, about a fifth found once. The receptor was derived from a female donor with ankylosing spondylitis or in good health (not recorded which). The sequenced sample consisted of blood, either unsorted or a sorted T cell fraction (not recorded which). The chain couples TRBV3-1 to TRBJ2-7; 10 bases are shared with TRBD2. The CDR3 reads CASSQVLSGRESYEQYF. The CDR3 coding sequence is TGTGCCAGCAGCCAAGTATTAAGCGGGAGGGAATCCTACGAGCAGTACTTC.